This paragraph covers one TCR beta chain sequence. Its specificity is not known. This entry is derived from a study of monozygotic twins with cystic fibrosis. Study outcomes and limitations: Monozygotic CF twin pairs shared significantly more nucleotide-identical clonotypes than unrelated CF individuals did. In 13 of 16 pairs, V gene usage was closest to the co-twin's.

Only in-frame clones appear in the TCRdb table, and some are missing; sequencing was by immunoSEQ multiplex PCR. The repertoire holds around 27,000 clones, with 96% as singletons. The sequenced sample consisted of blood. This sequence originates from a girl aged 2 to 10 with cystic fibrosis.

DNA for the CDR3: TGTGCCAGCAGCCAAGGACTTCTCAATGAGCAGTTCTTC. Translation gives CASSQGLLNEQFF. J is TRBJ2-1 and V is TRBV6-5, with D tentatively TRBD2 (5 bases). The CDR3 length is 13 residues. CDR1 MNHEY and CDR2 SVGAGI come from the germline V gene. Trimming cost V 6 bases and J 6 bases, with 12 bases left between them.